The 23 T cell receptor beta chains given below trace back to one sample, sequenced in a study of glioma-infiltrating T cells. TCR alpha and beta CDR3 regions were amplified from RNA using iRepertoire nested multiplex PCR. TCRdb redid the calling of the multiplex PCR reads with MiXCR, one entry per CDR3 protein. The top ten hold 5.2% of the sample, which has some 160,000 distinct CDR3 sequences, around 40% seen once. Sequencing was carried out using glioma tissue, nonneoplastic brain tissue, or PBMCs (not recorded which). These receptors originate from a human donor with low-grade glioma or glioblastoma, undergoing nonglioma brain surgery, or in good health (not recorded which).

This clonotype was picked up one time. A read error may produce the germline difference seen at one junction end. DNA for the CDR3: TGTGACACCAGCAAGATAGTGGGATCACCCCTCCACTTT. Translated: CDTSKIVGSPLHF. V usage is TRBV15 and J usage is TRBJ1-6; the D is unclear. This CDR3 has 13 amino acids. The germline CDR1 and CDR2 sequences are LNHNV and YYDKDF (reference sequence).

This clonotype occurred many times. The CDR3 region is CSARGVGNEQYF. Here the CDR3 DNA reads TGCAGTGCTAGAGGGGTCGGAAACGAGCAGTACTTC. This chain links TRBV20-1 with TRBJ2-7; no reliable D call. Looked up from germline, CDR1 is DFQATT and CDR2 is SNEGSKA (reference sequence). This CDR3 is built from 12 residues. Trimming removed 1 base at V and 5 bases at J, with 9 bases between.

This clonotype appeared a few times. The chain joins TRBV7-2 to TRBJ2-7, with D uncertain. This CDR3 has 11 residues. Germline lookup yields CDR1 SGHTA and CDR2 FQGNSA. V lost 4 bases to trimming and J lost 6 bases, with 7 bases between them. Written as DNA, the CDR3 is TGTGCCAGCAGCTCTGCCCTCGAGCAGTACTTC. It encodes CASSSALEQYF.

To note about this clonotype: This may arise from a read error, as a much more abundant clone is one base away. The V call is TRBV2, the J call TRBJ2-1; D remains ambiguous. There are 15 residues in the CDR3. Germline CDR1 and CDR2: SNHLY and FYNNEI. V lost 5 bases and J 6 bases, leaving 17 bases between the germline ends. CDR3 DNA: TGTGCCAGCAGTCTCCAGCTGGACCCCTTCAATGAGCAGTTCTTC. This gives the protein CASSLQLDPFNEQFF.

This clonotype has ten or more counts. This CDR3 is CATSRDRLDTQYF. In DNA, the CDR3 is TGTGCCACCAGCAGAGATCGTTTAGATACGCAGTATTTT. The chain has TRBV15 and TRBJ2-3; D is uncertain. Trimming took 0 bases from V and 5 from J, leaving 6 bases between them. CDR3 length: 13 residues. Germline V gene data show CDR1 as LNHNV and CDR2 as YYDKDF (reference sequence).

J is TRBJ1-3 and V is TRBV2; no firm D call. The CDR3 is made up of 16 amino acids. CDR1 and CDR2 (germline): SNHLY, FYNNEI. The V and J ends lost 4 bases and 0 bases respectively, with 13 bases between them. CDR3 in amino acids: CASSARQSGSGNTIYF. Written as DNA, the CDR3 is TGTGCCAGCAGTGCCAGGCAGTCAGGCTCTGGAAACACCATATATTTT.

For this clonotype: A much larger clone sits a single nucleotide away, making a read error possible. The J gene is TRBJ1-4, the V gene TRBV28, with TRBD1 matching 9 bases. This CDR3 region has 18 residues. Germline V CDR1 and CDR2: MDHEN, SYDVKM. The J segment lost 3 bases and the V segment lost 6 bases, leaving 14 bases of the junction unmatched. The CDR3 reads CASSDPGTGSSSNEKLFF. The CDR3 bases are TGTGCCAGCAGCGACCCCGGGACAGGGTCTAGTTCTAATGAAAAACTGTTTTTT.

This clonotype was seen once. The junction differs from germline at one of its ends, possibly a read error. CDR3 nucleotides: TGTGCCAGCAGTTGGGGTTATTTGGGGCCAGTGAACGAGAAGTACTTC. The encoded protein is CASSWGYLGPVNEKYF. This chain links TRBV28 with TRBJ2-1; D is possibly TRBD1 (5 bases). The CDR3 contains 16 residues. CDR1 is MDHEN and CDR2 is SYDVKM in the germline V gene.

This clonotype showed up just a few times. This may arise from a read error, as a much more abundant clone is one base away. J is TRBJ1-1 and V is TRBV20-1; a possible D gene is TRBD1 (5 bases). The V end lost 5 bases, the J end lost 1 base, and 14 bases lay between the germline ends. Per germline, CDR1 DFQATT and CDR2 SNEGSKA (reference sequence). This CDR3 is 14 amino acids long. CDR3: CSAEEGRGNTEAFF. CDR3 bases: TGCAGTGCTGAAGAGGGGAGGGGGAACACTGAAGCTTTCTTT.

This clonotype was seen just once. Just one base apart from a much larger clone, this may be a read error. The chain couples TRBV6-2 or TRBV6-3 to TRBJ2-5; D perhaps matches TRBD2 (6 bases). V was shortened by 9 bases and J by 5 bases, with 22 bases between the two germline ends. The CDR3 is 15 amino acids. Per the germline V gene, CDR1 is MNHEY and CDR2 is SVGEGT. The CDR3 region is CASRGSQNVQETQYF. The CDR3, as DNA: TGTGCCAGTCGGGGGAGTCAGAATGTTCAGGAGACCCAGTACTTC.

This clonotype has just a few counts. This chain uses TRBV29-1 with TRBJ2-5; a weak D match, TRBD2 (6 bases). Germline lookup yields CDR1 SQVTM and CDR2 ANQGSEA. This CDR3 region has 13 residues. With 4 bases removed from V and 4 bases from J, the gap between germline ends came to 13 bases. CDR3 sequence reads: CSVGDWRGETQYF. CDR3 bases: TGCAGCGTTGGGGACTGGCGTGGAGAGACCCAGTACTTC.

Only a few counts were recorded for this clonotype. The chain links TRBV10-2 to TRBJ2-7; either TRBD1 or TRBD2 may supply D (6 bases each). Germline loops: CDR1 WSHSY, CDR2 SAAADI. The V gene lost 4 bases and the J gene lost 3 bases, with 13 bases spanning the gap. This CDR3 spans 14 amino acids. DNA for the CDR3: TGCGCCAGCAGTGTATTGGGGGGCAGCTACGAGCAGTACTTC. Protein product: CASSVLGGSYEQYF.

The CDR3 is CASSQGQDSGNTIYF. The CDR3 DNA is TGTGCCAGCAGCCAAGGACAGGACTCTGGAAACACCATATATTTT. This chain connects TRBV12-3 or TRBV12-4 to TRBJ1-3, with 7 bases fitting TRBD1. V dropped 6 bases and J dropped 0; count of bases not matched to a gene: 5. There are 15 residues in the CDR3.

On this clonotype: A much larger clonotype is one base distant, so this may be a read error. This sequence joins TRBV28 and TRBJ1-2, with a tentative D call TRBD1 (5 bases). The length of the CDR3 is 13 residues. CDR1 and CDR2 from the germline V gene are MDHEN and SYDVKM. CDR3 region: CASSLEGTYGYNF. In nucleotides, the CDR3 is TGTGCCAGCAGTTTGGAGGGGACCTATGGCTACAACTTC.

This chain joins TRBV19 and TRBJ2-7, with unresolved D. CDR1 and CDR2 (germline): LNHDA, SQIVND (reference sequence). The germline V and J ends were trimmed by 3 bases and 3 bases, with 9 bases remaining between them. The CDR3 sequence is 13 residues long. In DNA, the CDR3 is TGTGCCAGTAGTATCGTGGTGGGCTACGAGCAGTACTTC. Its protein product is CASSIVVGYEQYF.

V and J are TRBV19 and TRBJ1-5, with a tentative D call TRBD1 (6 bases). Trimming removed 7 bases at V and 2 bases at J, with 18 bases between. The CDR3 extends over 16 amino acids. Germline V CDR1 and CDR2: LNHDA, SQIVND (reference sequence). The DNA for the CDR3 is TGTGCCAGTAAACCCCGTGGACAGCTTGGCAATCAGCCCCAGCATTTT. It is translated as CASKPRGQLGNQPQHF.

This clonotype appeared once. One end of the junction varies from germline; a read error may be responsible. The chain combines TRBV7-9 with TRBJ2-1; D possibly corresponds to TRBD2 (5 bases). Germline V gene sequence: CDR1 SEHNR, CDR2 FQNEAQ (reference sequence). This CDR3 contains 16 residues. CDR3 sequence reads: CASSPKGVSSYKEQFF. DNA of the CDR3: TGTGCCAGCAGCCCGAAGGGAGTAAGCTCCTACAAGGAGCAGTTCTTC.

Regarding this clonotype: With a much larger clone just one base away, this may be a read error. For the CDR3, the DNA is TGCAGTGCTATCCGGGACAGGGGACTCCCGGTCACAGAGACCCAGTACTTC. This translates into CSAIRDRGLPVTETQYF. V is TRBV20-1 and J is TRBJ2-5, with 10 positions matching TRBD1. J gave up 4 bases and V 4 bases, and 15 bases lay outside the gene matches. This CDR3 is built from 17 residues. CDR1 DFQATT and CDR2 SNEGSKA come from the germline V gene (reference sequence).

The DNA for the CDR3 is TGTGCCAGCAGCCAAGACTGGGGATCTGGAAACACCATATATTTT. Translated, it gives CASSQDWGSGNTIYF. This chain joins TRBV4-2 and TRBJ1-3; D is unclear. CDR1 and CDR2 (germline): LGHNA, YNFKEQ. The CDR3 runs to 15 residues. V lost 0 bases, J lost 1 base, and 7 bases lay in between.

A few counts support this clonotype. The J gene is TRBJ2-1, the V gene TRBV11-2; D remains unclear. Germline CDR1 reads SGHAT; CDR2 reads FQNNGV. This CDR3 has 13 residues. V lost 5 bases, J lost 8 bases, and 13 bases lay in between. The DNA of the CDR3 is TGTGCCAGCAGCCTCGATGGGATCGATGAGCAGTTCTTC. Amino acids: CASSLDGIDEQFF.

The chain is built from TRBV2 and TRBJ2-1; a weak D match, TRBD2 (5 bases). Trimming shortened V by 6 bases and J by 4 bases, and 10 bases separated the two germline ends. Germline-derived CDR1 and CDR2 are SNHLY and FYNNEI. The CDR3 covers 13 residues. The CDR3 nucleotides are TGTGCCAGCAGCCGACGGGGTTACAATGAGCAGTTCTTC. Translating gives CASSRRGYNEQFF.

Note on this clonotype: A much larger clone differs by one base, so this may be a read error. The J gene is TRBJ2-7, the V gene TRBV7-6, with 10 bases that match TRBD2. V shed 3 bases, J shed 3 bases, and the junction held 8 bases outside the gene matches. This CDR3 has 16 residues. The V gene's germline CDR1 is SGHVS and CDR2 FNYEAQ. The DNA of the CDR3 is TGTGCCAGCAGCTTCGTAAGGTCTAGCGGGAGCTACGAGCAGTACTTC. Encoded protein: CASSFVRSSGSYEQYF. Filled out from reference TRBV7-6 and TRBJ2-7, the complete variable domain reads GAGVSQSPRYKVTKRGQDVALRCDPISGHVSLYWYRQALGQGPEFLTYFNYEAQQDKSGLPNDRFSAERPEGSISTLTIQRTEQRDSAMYRCASSFVRSSGSYEQYFGPGTRLTVT.

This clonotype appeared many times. The CDR3 DNA reads TGTGCCAGCAGTTTCAACAGGGGGGATCAGCCCCAGCATTTT. Its translation: CASSFNRGDQPQHF. The J gene is TRBJ1-5, the V gene TRBV27, with 8 bases that match TRBD1. The J segment lost 5 bases and the V segment lost 3 bases, leaving 3 bases of the junction unmatched. Germline V gene lookup returns CDR1 MNHEY and CDR2 SMNVEV (reference sequence). The CDR3 loop spans 14 amino acids.